This T cell receptor (beta chain) was found in a study of cytomegalovirus exposure and HLA in healthy donors. Both 60 Vbeta primers and 13 Jbeta primers went into the PCR. Sequencing used immunoSEQ multiplex PCR; TCRdb keeps in-frame clones, though not all of them. The data hold 190,000 or so clones, with 80% observed a single time. The origin of this receptor is a boy between 10 and 17 years old in good health and CMV-seronegative. The sample consisted of PBMCs.

The CDR3: CASSDRVWTEAFF. CDR3 coding DNA: TGTGCCAGCAGTGACAGGGTGTGGACTGAAGCTTTCTTT. This chain uses TRBV6-5 with TRBJ1-1, with 7 bases identical to TRBD1. The CDR3 loop spans 13 amino acids. Germline-derived CDR1 and CDR2 are MNHEY and SVGAGI. Germline trimming cut 5 bases from V and 5 bases from J; bases unmatched to any gene: 5.